The clone carrying this T cell receptor beta chain came up a few times. Antigen specificity is unknown. This sample is drawn from a study of beta chain features in type 1 diabetes. Study results and caveats: Across all four CD4+ subsets, people with type 1 diabetes showed modestly shorter TCRB CDR3s.

Every isolated RNA sample was fully reverse transcribed, so sequencing captured expressed TCRB transcripts. Clones were sequenced by immunoSEQ multiplex PCR, and TCRdb holds only the in-frame ones, with some missing. The table includes about 170,000 clones, around 7.8% detected once. Germline V gene sequence: CDR1 SGHDT, CDR2 YYEEEE. Trimming took off 1 base at V and 1 base at J, with 12 bases between the two ends. The CDR3 spans 17 residues. Sequencing was done on a sample of central memory CD4+ T cells from blood. The TCR originated in a woman in her 40s with type 1 diabetes. The gene calls are TRBV5-6 and TRBJ2-6; D is unclear. The CDR3, as DNA: TGTGCCAGCAGCTTGTCTTCGTCCCCGTCTGGGGCCAACGTCCTGACTTTC. Its protein product is CASSLSSSPSGANVLTF.